Listed below are T cell receptor beta chains from one sample, sequenced in a study of regulatory T cells in long-lasting Graves disease. TCRdb independently ran MiXCR on the multiplex PCR reads; one entry per CDR3 protein. The sample records 200,000 to 250,000 distinct CDR3 sequences, 18% being singletons. The sequencing here drew on peripheral blood mononuclear cells (PBMCs), taken at new diagnosis, from a patient treated with antithyroid drugs. Receptors were obtained from a female donor with Graves disease. CDR3s leave out the opening cysteine and the closing phenylalanine or tryptophan.

v_gene	j_gene	CDR3aa
TRBV28	TRBJ1-2	ASSLMAVGYT
TRBV3-1	TRBJ2-1	ASSEIATGRGQF
TRBV20-1	TRBJ1-5	SASFPAGAYSNQPQH
TRBV12-3/TRBV12-4	TRBJ2-1	ASSFRRTSYNEQF
TRBV12-3/TRBV12-4	TRBJ2-1	ASSRPGTFGEQF
TRBV20-1	TRBJ2-7	SARSGGLNEQY
TRBV4-2	TRBJ1-1	ASSQEQIRRNTEAF
TRBV6-1	TRBJ1-5	ASSAGRVQGPGKPQH
TRBV3-1	TRBJ2-3	ASSRTSGRTPTDTQY
TRBV6-1	TRBJ2-7	ASSAGTYLYEQY
TRBV20-1	TRBJ2-3	SAKRRTTDTQY
TRBV20-1	TRBJ2-7	SARDLAGSYEQY
TRBV19	TRBJ1-2	ASSILYYGYT
TRBV2	TRBJ1-2	ASSEDGVDYGYT
TRBV7-9	TRBJ2-3	ASSLGVGTDTQY
TRBV4-1	TRBJ2-2	ASSLQDDTGELF
TRBV28	TRBJ1-6	ASSIYGTAHNSPLH
TRBV11-3	TRBJ2-1	ASSLGGTSAYNEQF
TRBV10-3	TRBJ1-1	ATSGPTKNTEAF
TRBV7-9	TRBJ1-1	ASSPRDRAGTEAF
TRBV18	TRBJ2-7	ASSRTGNSYEQY
TRBV3-1	TRBJ2-2	ASSLDFLGTGELF
TRBV20-1	TRBJ1-1	SAREEIMNTEAF
TRBV11-3	TRBJ2-2	ASSLGLRSLMSGELF
TRBV11-2	TRBJ1-1	ASSFVQGNTEAF
TRBV15	TRBJ2-3	ATSDLAPSTDTQY
TRBV9	TRBJ1-6	ASSVGRGSPLH
TRBV2	-	ASSVGRGQTQY
TRBV7-2	TRBJ2-5	ASSLGLIQETQY
TRBV27	TRBJ2-3	ASRSGADTQY
TRBV5-6	TRBJ1-2	ASSFSPGSGYT
TRBV29-1	TRBJ2-2	RPGQGFTGELF
TRBV11-2	TRBJ2-7	ASSWTNYEQY
TRBV9	TRBJ2-3	ASSAITSGRRDTQY
TRBV12-3/TRBV12-4	TRBJ2-7	ASSVDNHAYEQY
TRBV6-2/TRBV6-3	TRBJ2-7	ASSYSSQTGSYEQY
TRBV27	TRBJ2-3	ASSFAGGGTDTQY
TRBV3-1	TRBJ1-5	ASSPGSNQPQH
TRBV3-1	TRBJ2-1	ASSQDSRTSGSFHNEQF
TRBV9	TRBJ2-5	AGSVGETQY
TRBV20-1	TRBJ2-7	SARDPGSGTGENYEQY
TRBV11-3	TRBJ1-2	ASSRGQGAGGYT
TRBV11-2	TRBJ2-1	ASSNLASSGSNEQF
TRBV7-3	TRBJ2-7	ASSQGTGTYEQY
TRBV29-1	TRBJ1-2	SVEEIDRVRGYT
TRBV7-2	TRBJ2-7	ASSPTSGISYEQY
TRBV20-1	TRBJ2-3	SGALIRTDTQY
TRBV18	TRBJ2-3	ASSPLAGRGTDTQY
TRBV10-2	TRBJ2-3	ASRGTSGSTDTQY
TRBV10-3	TRBJ2-3	AISPGERSTDTQY
TRBV7-8	TRBJ2-2	ASSSRRQGATLIRELF
TRBV28	TRBJ1-4	ATNREDRREKLF
TRBV9	TRBJ2-3	ASSVEGTSGRDTQY
TRBV25-1	TRBJ1-1	ASSESWGRDTEAF